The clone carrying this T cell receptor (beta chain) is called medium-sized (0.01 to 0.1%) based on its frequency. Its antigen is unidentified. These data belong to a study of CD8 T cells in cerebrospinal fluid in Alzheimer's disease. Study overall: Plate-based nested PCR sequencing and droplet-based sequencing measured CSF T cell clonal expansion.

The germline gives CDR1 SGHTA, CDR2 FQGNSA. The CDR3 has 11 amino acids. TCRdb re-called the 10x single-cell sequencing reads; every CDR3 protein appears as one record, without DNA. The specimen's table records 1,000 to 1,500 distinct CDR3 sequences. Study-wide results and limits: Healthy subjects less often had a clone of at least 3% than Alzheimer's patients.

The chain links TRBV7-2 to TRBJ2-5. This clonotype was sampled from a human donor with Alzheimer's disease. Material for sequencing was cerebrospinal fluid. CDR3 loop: CASSLQETQYF.